This TCR beta chain was sequenced in a study of blood T cell repertoires in COVID-19. The wider study: The United States, Italy and Spain provided the acute and convalescent COVID-19 samples. Nucleic acid was either cDNA or gDNA, and it came from T cells, B-cell-depleted T cells, or PBMCs.

The table came from immunoSEQ multiplex PCR; TCRdb's copy has only in-frame clones and leaves some out. The sample shows about 100,000 clones, approximately 90% of them seen only once. Source material: peripheral blood. The TCR originated in a woman aged 80 or over with acute or convalescent COVID-19.

CDR3 sequence: CASSLWTGNTEAFF. The CDR3 bases are TGTGCCAGCAGCCTTTGGACGGGAAACACTGAAGCTTTCTTT. This chain joins TRBV7-2 and TRBJ1-1, with D unclear. V dropped 5 bases and J dropped 2 bases, with 12 bases sitting between them. CDR3 length equals 14 residues. CDR1 is SGHTA, CDR2 FQGNSA, per germline.